The T cell receptor (beta chain) described here comes from a study of T-cell reconstitution after alpha-beta-depleted transplantation in children. Per the germline V gene, CDR1 is DFQATT and CDR2 is SNEGSKA (reference sequence). Trimming removed 2 bases from V and 5 bases from J, with 11 bases in between. This CDR3 is built from 13 residues. Preparing the TCRbeta library involved the use of unique molecular identifiers. TCRdb fed the PCR reads into MiXCR, producing one record per CDR3 protein. The sample consists of 140,000 to 150,000 distinct CDR3 sequences, around 10% of them appearing once. The receptor's source is a female patient aged 2-15 years who had a stem cell transplant for congenital amegakaryocytic thrombocytopenia, so the T cells may come from the graft donor. The source was PBMCs, mostly from graft donor cells, collected 180 days after TCRalphabeta/CD19-depleted stem cell transplant. V is TRBV20-1 and J is TRBJ2-3; perhaps TRBD2 as D (7 bases). DNA for the CDR3: TGCAGTGCTAGACGGGGGGCCGAAGATACGCAGTATTTT. Translation gives CSARRGAEDTQYF.